Presented here are 22 T cell receptor beta chains from one specimen sequenced in a study of tumor and adjacent non-tumor tissue in lung cancer (dated by TCRdb to between 2018 and 2020). RNA was isolated from bulk unsorted tissue, and RNA quality was assessed with a NanoDrop ND-1000 and an Agilent 2100. The normal lung samples consisted of distant non-tumor tissue collected more than 3 cm from the tumor edge. The library was produced with multiplex PCR. Sequenced using an Illumina HiSeq 2500. TCRbeta libraries were constructed through three rounds of nested PCR with primers (Table S4) according to protocols modified from ARM-PCR. The public reads were run again by TCRdb, first through fastp at Q25 and then through MiXCR, and only productive beta chains were kept. Rows with a matching CDR3 protein are joined into one entry that keeps the most common DNA and genes. A total of fewer than 100,000 distinct CDR3 sequences appear in this sample, 70% to 90% of them only once. 40% to 65% of the sample rests with the top ten.

Sample: distant non-tumor lung tissue. These receptor sequences come from a man in his 60s with non-small cell lung cancer.

As regards this clonotype: Germline is not matched at one junction end, which may reflect a read error. The V call is TRBV4-2, the J call TRBJ2-2; tentatively, D is TRBD1 (6 bases). Germline V gives CDR1 LGHNA, CDR2 YNFKEQ. This CDR3 region has 16 residues. The CDR3 protein is CAGSQDPGAIIGELFF. Here the CDR3 DNA reads TGTGCCGGCAGCCAAGATCCAGGGGCGATCATCGGGGAGCTGTTTTTT.

The sample holds many counts of this clonotype. J is TRBJ2-3 and V is TRBV20-1; D is ambiguous. This CDR3 comprises 13 residues. Trimming cost V 3 bases and J 6 bases, with 13 bases left between them. CDR1 is DFQATT, CDR2 SNEGSKA, per germline (reference sequence). The CDR3 bases are TGCAGTGCTAGGCTCGATGCCGGGGATACGCAGTATTTT. It codes for CSARLDAGDTQYF.

The CDR3 DNA follows: TGTGCTAGTGGTTTCGACAGGGGCGGTAAGCAGTTCTTC. It specifies CASGFDRGGKQFF. The chain has TRBV12-5 and TRBJ2-1; 8 bases align to TRBD1. With 3 bases clipped from V and 11 bases from J, the junction kept 6 bases outside the gene matches. The CDR3 covers 13 residues. Germline V gives CDR1 LGHNT, CDR2 FRNRAP.

The J gene is TRBJ2-2, the V gene TRBV4-3; possibly TRBD1 or TRBD2 for D (5 bases each). CDR3 size: 14 residues. CDR1 is LGHNA and CDR2 is YSLEER in the germline V gene. The DNA of the CDR3 is TGCGTCAGTCAGATAGGGGCGGGCACCGGGGAGCTGTTTTTT. Protein: CVSQIGAGTGELFF.

On this clonotype itself: It may be a read error: a sequence one base away is much more abundant. The chain uses TRBV20-1 and TRBJ2-4; D might be TRBD1 (5 bases). CDR1 and CDR2 (germline): DFQATT, SNEGSKA (reference sequence). This CDR3 has 14 amino acids. The CDR3 DNA is TGCAGTGCTCAGGGCGGCTTAGCCAAAAACATTCAGAACTTC. Translation: CSAQGGLAKNIQNF.

This chain links TRBV20-1 with TRBJ1-5; tentatively, D is TRBD1 (5 bases). The CDR3 runs to 16 residues. In germline, CDR1 is DFQATT, CDR2 SNEGSKA (reference sequence). CDR3 coding DNA: TGCAATGGTAGAGAGAAGAAAGGGACGAACAATCAGCCCCAGCATTTT. It encodes CNGREKKGTNNQPQHF.

Concerning this clonotype itself: Germline and junction disagree at one end, which may indicate a read error. The chain uses TRBV20-1 and TRBJ2-7; D possibly uses TRBD1 or TRBD2 (6 bases each). The CDR3 consists of 15 residues. CDR1 DFQATT and CDR2 SNEGSKA come from the germline V gene (reference sequence). The CDR3 here is CSTRWGRELRREQYF. CDR3 bases: TGCAGTACTAGGTGGGGGCGGGAACTGAGACGCGAGCAATACTTC.

To note about this clonotype: The final CDR3 position lacks the conserved phenylalanine or tryptophan, pointing to a likely read error. The chain couples TRBV20-1 to TRBJ2-7; no clear D. The CDR3 consists of 12 residues. Germline V gene sequence: CDR1 DFQATT, CDR2 SNEGSKA (reference sequence). Trimming pared 7 bases from V and 2 bases from J, leaving 12 bases between. In DNA form, the CDR3 reads TGCAGTGTTAGTGCGATCACCTACGAGCAGTACCTC. Protein product: CSVSAITYEQYL.

Comment on this clonotype: Mismatch with germline at one junction end may stem from a read error. The chain employs TRBV6-5 and TRBJ2-3, with TRBD2 identical over 9 bases. CDR1 is MNHEY and CDR2 is SVGAGI in the germline V gene. CDR3 length: 16 amino acids. CDR3: CASRYASGGPRDTRYF. CDR3 nucleotide sequence: TGTGCCAGCCGTTACGCGAGCGGGGGGCCGCGAGATACGCGGTATTTT.

In the case of this clonotype: A much larger clone lies one base from this, so it may be a read error. The chain carries TRBV5-4 and TRBJ2-7; D not certain. The CDR3 loop spans 14 amino acids. V was shortened by 4 bases and J by 3 bases, with 14 bases between the two germline ends. The germline V gene encodes CDR1 SGHNT and CDR2 YYREEE (reference sequence). The CDR3 reads CASSTGSGYYEQYF. The CDR3 bases are TGTGCCAGCAGCACCGGGTCAGGTTACTACGAGCAGTACTTC.

With respect to this clonotype: Germline and junction disagree at one end, which may indicate a read error. V usage is TRBV6-5 and J usage is TRBJ1-1; no clear D gene. Germline V gene lookup returns CDR1 MNHEY and CDR2 SVGAGI. The CDR3 totals 16 residues. The CDR3 coding sequence is TGTTCCAGCATAACCCGAAGGCTACGCGGAGACACTGAAGCTTTCTTT. It is translated as CSSITRRLRGDTEAFF.

A word on this clonotype: This likely comes from a read error, as the CDR3 has no conserved phenylalanine or tryptophan at its end. Because the CDR3's place on the DNA is in doubt, the DNA is left out and the CDR3 is given as listed by TCRdb. The chain carries TRBV11-2 and TRBJ2-5; the table's D call, TRBD1, was not checked against the DNA. Per germline, CDR1 SGHAT and CDR2 FQNNGV. Inclusive of both ends, the CDR3 amounts to 13 amino acids. The CDR3 sequence: CASISTGEVTQNL.

This clonotype was counted ten times or more. This chain uses TRBV29-1 with TRBJ2-3; D unresolved. Germline V lookup: CDR1 SQVTM, CDR2 ANQGSEA. V lost 5 bases and J lost 2, with 8 bases in between. The length of the CDR3 is 12 residues. The CDR3 nucleotides read TGCAGCGTTCGGACGGCCACAGATACGCAGTATTTT. Protein product: CSVRTATDTQYF.

Concerning this clonotype itself: Mismatch with germline at one junction end may stem from a read error. The chain carries TRBV4-2 and TRBJ2-3, with D possibly being TRBD1 (6 bases). Germline CDR1 and CDR2: LGHNA and YNFKEQ. There are 15 residues in the CDR3. The CDR3 loop is CASSHNYGGTDTQYF. For the CDR3, the DNA is TGTGCCAGCAGCCACAACTATGGGGGCACAGATACACAGTATTTT.

Details on this clonotype: The junction shows a germline mismatch at one end, possibly a read error. V usage is TRBV6-2 or TRBV6-3 and J usage is TRBJ1-1, with D hard to call. CDR3 length equals 13 residues. The V gene's germline CDR1 is MNHEY and CDR2 SVGEGT. The CDR3 sequence: CTSSYHGGTEAFF. DNA for the CDR3: TGTACCAGCAGTTACCATGGTGGGACTGAAGCTTTCTTT.

The chain is built from TRBV11-2 and TRBJ1-5; D is ambiguous. Germline V gene data show CDR1 as SGHAT and CDR2 as FQNNGV. Trimming took 0 bases from V and 6 from J, leaving 6 bases between them. The CDR3 length is 13 residues. This chain's CDR3 is CASSLERSQPQHF. The CDR3, as DNA: TGTGCCAGCAGCTTAGAAAGGAGTCAGCCCCAGCATTTT.

About this clonotype: Compared with germline, one end of the junction differs, possibly owing to a read error. The rearrangement joins TRBV11-2 to TRBJ2-5; D uncertain. Germline CDR1 is SGHAT and CDR2 is FQNNGV. This CDR3 has 13 amino acids. CDR3 protein: CTSSSTVEQTQYF. As DNA, the CDR3 is TGTACCAGCAGCTCTACTGTGGAACAGACCCAGTACTTC.

As for this clonotype: Since a much larger clone is just one base distant, this may be a read error. The chain recombines TRBV5-1 with TRBJ2-5, with D perhaps being TRBD1 or TRBD2 (6 bases each). V lost 4 bases to trimming and J lost 7 bases, with 20 bases between them. The CDR3 consists of 15 residues. Germline lookup yields CDR1 SGHRS and CDR2 YFSETQ. The CDR3 sequence is CASSRNREAGLTQYF. In nucleotides, the CDR3 is TGCGCCAGCAGCCGTAACAGGGAGGCTGGGCTGACCCAGTACTTC.

On this clonotype itself: A much larger clonotype is one base distant, so this may be a read error. The chain employs TRBV20-1 and TRBJ2-1, with 10 positions matching TRBD2. Germline-derived CDR1 and CDR2 are DFQATT and SNEGSKA (reference sequence). CDR3 length equals 16 residues. V was clipped by 8 bases and J by 9 bases; unmatched bases: 19. The CDR3 bases are TGCAGTACCCCTAAACTAGCGGGAAAAGGGGATGGTGAGCAGTTCTTC. Amino acids: CSTPKLAGKGDGEQFF.

Remarks on this clonotype: A much larger clone differs from this one at a single base, so this may be a read error. The chain uses TRBV20-1 and TRBJ1-1, with a possible D match to TRBD1 (5 bases). The V end was cut by 6 bases, the J end by 5 bases, with 19 bases between. CDR3 length: 14 amino acids. The germline CDR1 and CDR2 sequences are DFQATT and SNEGSKA (reference sequence). As DNA, the CDR3 is TGCAGTGCCCTGGGGGGAGAGGGAGGGACTGAAGCTTTCTTT. It codes for CSALGGEGGTEAFF.

In the case of this clonotype: Germline and junction disagree at one end, which may indicate a read error. The V call is TRBV4-3, the J call TRBJ2-4; 10 bases match TRBD2. Per the germline V gene, CDR1 is LGHNA and CDR2 is YSLEER. The CDR3 spans 16 residues. CDR3 loop: CASSQEPSGRVNIQYF. The CDR3 DNA reads as TGCGCCAGCAGCCAAGAACCAAGCGGGAGGGTAAACATTCAATACTTC.

This clonotype was recorded many times. The chain carries TRBV24-1 and TRBJ2-4; the D gene is possibly TRBD2 (5 bases). Germline V gives CDR1 KGHDR, CDR2 SFDVKD. This CDR3 is built from 14 residues. Trimming left V 3 bases short and J 2 bases short, with 7 bases between. The CDR3 DNA reads as TGTGCCACCAGTGATGCGGGTCCCAAAAACATTCAGTACTTC. Translating gives CATSDAGPKNIQYF.